The clone carrying this TCR beta chain was detected a few times. This sample was included in a study of T cell responses to AZD1222 COVID-19 vaccine. Sequencing was performed with immunoSEQ multiplex PCR; in TCRdb, only in-frame clones are kept and a portion is missing. The sample shows approximately 130,000 clones, approximately 93% of them seen only once. This receptor was obtained from an adult in good health. Source: peripheral blood, taken on day 0 of AZD1222 vaccination.

The CDR3 nucleotides read TGTGCCAGCACGTTCGGGACTGAAGCTTTCTTT. Protein product: CASTFGTEAFF. The chain links TRBV12-3 or TRBV12-4 to TRBJ1-1, with D unresolved. V was cut by 7 bases and J by 5 bases, with 8 bases left in between. The CDR3 has 11 amino acids.